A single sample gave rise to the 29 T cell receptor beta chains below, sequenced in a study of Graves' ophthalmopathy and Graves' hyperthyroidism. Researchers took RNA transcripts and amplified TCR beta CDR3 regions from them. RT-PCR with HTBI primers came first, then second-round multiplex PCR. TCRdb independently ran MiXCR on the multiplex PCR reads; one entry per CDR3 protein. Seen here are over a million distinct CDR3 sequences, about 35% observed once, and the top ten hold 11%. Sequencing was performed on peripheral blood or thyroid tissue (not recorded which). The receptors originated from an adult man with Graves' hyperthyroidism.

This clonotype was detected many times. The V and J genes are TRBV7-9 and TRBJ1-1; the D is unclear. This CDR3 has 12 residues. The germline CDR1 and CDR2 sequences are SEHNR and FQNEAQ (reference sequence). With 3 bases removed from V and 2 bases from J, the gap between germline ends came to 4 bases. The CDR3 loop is CASSFPNTEAFF. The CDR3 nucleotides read TGTGCCAGCAGCTTCCCAAACACTGAAGCTTTCTTT. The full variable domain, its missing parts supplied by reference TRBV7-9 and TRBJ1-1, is DTGVSQNPRHKITKRGQNVTFRCDPISEHNRLYWYRQTLGQGPEFLTYFQNEAQLEKSRLLSDRFSAERPKGSFSTLEIQRTEQGDSAMYLCASSFPNTEAFFGQGTRLTVV.

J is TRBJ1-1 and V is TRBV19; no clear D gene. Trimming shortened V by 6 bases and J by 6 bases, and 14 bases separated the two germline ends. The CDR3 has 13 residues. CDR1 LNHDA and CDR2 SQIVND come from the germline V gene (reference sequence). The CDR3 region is CASREYTPAEAFF. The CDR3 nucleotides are TGTGCCAGTAGAGAATATACGCCCGCTGAAGCTTTCTTT.

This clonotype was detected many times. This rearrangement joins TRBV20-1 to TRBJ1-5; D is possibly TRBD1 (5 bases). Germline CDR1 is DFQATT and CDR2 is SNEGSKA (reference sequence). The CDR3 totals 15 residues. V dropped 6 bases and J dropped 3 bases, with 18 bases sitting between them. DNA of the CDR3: TGCAGTGCCACCCTTTTCGGGGCTGTCAATCAGCCCCAGCATTTT. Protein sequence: CSATLFGAVNQPQHF.

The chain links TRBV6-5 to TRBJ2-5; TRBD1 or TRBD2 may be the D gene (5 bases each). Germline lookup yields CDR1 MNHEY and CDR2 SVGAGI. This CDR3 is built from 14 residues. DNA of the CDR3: TGTGGGGCCGGGGCAGGGCTACCGCAAGAGACCCAGTACTTC. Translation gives CGAGAGLPQETQYF.

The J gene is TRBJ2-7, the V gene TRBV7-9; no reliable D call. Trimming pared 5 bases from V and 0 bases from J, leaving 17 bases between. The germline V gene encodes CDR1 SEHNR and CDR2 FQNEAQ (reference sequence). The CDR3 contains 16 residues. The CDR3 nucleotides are TGTGCCAGCAGCCCCTTTGTCCCGGTGGTCTCCTACGAGCAGTACTTC. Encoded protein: CASSPFVPVVSYEQYF.

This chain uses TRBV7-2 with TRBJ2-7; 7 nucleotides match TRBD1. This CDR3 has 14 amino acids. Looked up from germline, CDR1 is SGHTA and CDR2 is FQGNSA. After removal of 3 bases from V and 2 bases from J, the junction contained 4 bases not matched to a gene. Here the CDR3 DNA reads TGTGCCAGCAGCTTCCAGGGGGTGACCTACGAGCAGTACTTC. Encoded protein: CASSFQGVTYEQYF.

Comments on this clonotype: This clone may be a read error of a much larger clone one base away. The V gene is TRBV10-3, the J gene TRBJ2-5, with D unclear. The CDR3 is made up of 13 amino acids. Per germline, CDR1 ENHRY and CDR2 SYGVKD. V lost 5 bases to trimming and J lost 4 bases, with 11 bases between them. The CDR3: CAISYSVVETQYF. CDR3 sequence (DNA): TGTGCCATCAGTTACTCAGTGGTAGAGACCCAGTACTTC.

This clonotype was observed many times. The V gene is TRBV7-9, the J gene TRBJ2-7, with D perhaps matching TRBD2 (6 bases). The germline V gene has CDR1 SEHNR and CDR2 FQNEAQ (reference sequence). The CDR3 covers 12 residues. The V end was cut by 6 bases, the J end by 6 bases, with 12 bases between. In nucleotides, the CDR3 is TGTGCCAGCAGGCACGGGACTCTCGAGCAGTACTTC. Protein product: CASRHGTLEQYF.

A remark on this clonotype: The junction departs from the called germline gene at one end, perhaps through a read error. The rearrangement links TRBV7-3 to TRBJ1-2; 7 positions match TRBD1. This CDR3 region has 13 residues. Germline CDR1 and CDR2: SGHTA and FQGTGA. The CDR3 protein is CASSQSTRQGFLF. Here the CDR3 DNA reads TGTGCCAGCAGCCAATCCACGAGACAGGGTTTTCTCTTC.

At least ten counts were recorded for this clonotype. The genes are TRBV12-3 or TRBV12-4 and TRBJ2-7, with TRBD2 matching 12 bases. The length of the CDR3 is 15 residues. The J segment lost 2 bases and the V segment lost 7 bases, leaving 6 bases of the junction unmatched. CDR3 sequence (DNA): TGTGCCAGCACCCCGAGACTAGCGGGAGCCTACGAGCAGTACTTC. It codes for CASTPRLAGAYEQYF.

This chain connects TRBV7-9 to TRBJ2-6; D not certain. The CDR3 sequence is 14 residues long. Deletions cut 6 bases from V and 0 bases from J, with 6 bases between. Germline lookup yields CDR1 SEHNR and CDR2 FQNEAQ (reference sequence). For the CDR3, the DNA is TGTGCCAGCAGACCCTCCTCTGGGGCCAACGTCCTGACTTTC. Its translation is CASRPSSGANVLTF.

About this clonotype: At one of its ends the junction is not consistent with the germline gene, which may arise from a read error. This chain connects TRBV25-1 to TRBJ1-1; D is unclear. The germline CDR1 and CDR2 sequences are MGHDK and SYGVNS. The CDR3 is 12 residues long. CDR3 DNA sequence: TGTACCAGCAGAGAACAGAACACTGAAGCTTTCTTT. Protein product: CTSREQNTEAFF.

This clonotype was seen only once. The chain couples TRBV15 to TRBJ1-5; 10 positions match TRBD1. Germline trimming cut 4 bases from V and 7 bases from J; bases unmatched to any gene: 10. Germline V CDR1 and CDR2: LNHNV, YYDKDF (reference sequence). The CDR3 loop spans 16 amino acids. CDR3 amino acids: CATSIPGTGVDQPQHF. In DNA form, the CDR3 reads TGTGCCACCAGCATCCCCGGGACAGGGGTTGACCAGCCCCAGCATTTT. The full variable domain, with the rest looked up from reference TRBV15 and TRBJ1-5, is DAMVIQNPRYQVTQFGKPVTLSCSQTLNHNVMYWYQQKSSQAPKLLFHYYDKDFNNEADTPDNFQSRRPNTSFCFLDIRSPGLGDTAMYLCATSIPGTGVDQPQHFGDGTRLSIL.

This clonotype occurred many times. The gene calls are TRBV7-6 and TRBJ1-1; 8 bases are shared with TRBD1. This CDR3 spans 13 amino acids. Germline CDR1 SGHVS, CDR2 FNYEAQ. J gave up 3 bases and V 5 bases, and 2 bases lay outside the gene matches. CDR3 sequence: CASSETGDTEAFF. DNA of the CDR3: TGTGCCAGCAGCGAGACAGGGGACACTGAAGCTTTCTTT.

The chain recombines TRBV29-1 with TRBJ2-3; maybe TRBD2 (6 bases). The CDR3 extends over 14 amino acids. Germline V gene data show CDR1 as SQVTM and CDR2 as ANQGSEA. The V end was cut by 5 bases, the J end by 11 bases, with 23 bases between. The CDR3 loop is CSVPSVSGQPRQYF. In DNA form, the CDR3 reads TGCAGCGTTCCCTCAGTCAGCGGGCAACCCCGGCAGTATTTT.

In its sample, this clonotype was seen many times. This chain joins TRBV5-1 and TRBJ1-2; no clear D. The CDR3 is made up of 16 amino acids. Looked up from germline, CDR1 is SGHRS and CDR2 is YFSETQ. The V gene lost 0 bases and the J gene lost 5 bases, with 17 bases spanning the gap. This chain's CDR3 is CASSLGPSGGWYGYTF. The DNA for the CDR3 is TGCGCCAGCAGCTTGGGTCCATCGGGAGGATGGTATGGCTACACCTTC.

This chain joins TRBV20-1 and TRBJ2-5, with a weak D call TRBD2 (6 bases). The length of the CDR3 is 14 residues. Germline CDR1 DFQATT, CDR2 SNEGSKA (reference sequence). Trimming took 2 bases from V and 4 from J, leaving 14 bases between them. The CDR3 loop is CSARRSGSRETQYF. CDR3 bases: TGCAGTGCTAGAAGGTCCGGGAGCCGAGAGACCCAGTACTTC.

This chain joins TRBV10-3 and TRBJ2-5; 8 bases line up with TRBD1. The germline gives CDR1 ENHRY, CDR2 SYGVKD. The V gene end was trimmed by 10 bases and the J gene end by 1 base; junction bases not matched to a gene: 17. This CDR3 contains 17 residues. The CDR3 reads CASRDNRGANVQETQYF. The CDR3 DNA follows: TGTGCCAGCAGGGACAACAGGGGGGCCAATGTCCAAGAGACCCAGTACTTC.

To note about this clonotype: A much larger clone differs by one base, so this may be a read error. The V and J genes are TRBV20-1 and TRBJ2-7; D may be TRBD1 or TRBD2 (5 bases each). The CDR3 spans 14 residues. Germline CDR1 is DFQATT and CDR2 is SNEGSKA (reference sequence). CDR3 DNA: TGCAGTACTAGAGATCGGGCAGGGACGTACGAGCAGTACTTC. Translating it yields CSTRDRAGTYEQYF.

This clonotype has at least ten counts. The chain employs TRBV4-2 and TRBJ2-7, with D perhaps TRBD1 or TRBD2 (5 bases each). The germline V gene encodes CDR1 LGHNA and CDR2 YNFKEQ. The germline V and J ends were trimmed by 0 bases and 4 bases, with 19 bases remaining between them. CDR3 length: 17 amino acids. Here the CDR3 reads CASSQDPRGSAMYEQYF. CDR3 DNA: TGTGCCAGCAGCCAAGATCCGAGGGGAAGCGCTATGTACGAGCAGTACTTC.

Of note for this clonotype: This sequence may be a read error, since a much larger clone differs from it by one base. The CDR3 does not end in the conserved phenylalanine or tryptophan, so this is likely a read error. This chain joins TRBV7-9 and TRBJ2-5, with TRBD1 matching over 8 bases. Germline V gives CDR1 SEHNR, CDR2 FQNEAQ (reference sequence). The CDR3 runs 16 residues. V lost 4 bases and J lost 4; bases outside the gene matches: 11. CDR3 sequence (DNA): TGTGCCAGCAGCTCCCCCCGCAGTCAGGGGGCAGAGACCCAGTACCTC. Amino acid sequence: CASSSPRSQGAETQYL.

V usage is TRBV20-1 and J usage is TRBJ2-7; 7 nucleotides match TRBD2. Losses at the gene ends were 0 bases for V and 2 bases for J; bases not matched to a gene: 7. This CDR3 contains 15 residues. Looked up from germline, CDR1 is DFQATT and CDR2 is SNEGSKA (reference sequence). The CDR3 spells CSARDRASGAYEQYF. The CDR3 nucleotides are TGCAGTGCTAGAGATCGGGCTAGCGGAGCCTACGAGCAGTACTTC.

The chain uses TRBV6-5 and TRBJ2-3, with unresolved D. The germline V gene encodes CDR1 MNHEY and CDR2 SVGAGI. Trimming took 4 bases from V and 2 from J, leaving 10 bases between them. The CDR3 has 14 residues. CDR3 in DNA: TGTGCCAGCAGTTCGAAGCCCGCCACAGATACGCAGTATTTT. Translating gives CASSSKPATDTQYF.

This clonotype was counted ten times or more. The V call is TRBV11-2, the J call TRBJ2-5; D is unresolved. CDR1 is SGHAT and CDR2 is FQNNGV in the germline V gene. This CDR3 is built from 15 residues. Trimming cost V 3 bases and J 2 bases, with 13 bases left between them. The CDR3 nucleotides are TGTGCCAGCAGCTTTCGGCCGGCGGAACAAGAGACCCAGTACTTC. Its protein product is CASSFRPAEQETQYF.

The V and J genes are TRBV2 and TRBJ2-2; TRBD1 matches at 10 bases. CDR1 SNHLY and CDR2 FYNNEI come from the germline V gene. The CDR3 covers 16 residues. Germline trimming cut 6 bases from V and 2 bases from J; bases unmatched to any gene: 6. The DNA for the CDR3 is TGTGCCAGCAGCCCCAGGACAGGGGGTAACACCGGGGAGCTGTTTTTT. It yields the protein CASSPRTGGNTGELFF.

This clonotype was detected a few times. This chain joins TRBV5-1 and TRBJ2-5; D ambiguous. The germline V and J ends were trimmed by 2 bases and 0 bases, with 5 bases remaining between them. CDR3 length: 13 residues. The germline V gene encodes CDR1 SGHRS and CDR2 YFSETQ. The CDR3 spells CASSFSNQETQYF. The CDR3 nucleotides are TGCGCCAGCAGCTTCTCCAACCAAGAGACCCAGTACTTC.

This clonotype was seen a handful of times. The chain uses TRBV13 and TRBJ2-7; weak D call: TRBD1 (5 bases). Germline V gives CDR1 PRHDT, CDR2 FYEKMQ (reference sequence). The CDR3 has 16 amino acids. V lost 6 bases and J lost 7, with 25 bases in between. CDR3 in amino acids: CASSYSRPSQVLEQYF. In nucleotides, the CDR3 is TGTGCCAGCAGTTACTCCAGACCCTCACAGGTTCTGGAGCAGTACTTC. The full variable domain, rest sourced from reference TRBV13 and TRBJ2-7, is AAGVIQSPRHLIKEKRETATLKCYPIPRHDTVYWYQQGPGQDPQFLISFYEKMQSDKGSIPDRFSAQQFSDYHSELNMSSLELGDSALYFCASSYSRPSQVLEQYFGPGTRLTVT.

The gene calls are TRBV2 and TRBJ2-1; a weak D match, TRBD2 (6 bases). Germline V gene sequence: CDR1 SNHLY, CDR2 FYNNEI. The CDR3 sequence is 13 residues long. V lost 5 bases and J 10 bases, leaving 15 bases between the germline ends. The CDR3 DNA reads TGTGCCAGCAGTCCCTCGGAGGGCGGGGAGCAGTTCTTC. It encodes CASSPSEGGEQFF.

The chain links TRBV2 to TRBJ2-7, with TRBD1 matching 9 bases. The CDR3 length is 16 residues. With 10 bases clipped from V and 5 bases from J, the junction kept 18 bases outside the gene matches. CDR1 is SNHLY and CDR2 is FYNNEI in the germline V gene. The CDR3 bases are TGTGCCATCAGGACAGGGGCTGGACCCGGCGGGCACGAGCAGTACTTC. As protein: CAIRTGAGPGGHEQYF. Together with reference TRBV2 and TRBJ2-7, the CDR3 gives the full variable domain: EPEVTQTPSHQVTQMGQEVILRCVPISNHLYFYWYRQILGQKVEFLVSFYNNEISEKSEIFDDQFSVERPDGSNFTLKIRSTKLEDSAMYFCAIRTGAGPGGHEQYFGPGTRLTVT.